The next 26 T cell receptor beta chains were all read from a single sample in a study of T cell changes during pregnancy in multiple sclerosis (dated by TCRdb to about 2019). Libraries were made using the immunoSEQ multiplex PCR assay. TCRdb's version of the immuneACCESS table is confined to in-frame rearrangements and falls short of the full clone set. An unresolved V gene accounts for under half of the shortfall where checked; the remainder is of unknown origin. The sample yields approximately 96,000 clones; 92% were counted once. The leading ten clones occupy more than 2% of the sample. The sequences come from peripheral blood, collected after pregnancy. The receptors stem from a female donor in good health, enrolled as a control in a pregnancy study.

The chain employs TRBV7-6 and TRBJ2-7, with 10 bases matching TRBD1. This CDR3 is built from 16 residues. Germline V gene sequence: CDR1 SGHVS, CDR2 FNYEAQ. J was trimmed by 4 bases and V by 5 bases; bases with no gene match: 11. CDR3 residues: CASSPRTGTGAYEQYF. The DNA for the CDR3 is TGTGCCAGCAGCCCAAGAACCGGGACAGGGGCTTACGAGCAGTACTTC.

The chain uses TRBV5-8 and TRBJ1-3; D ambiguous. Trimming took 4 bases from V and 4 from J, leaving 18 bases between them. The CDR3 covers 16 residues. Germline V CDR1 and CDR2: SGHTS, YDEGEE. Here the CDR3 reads CASSPGGGGEGNTIYF. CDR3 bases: TGTGCCAGCAGCCCCGGTGGAGGTGGAGAGGGAAACACCATATATTTT.

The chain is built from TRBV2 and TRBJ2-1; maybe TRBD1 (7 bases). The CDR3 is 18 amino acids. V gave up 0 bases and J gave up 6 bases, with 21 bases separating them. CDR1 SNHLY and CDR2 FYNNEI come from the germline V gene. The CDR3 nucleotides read TGTGCCAGCAGTGAAGCTAGCGCAGGGGGGTGGGGACGCAATGAGCAGTTCTTC. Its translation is CASSEASAGGWGRNEQFF. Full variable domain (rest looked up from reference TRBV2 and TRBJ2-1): EPEVTQTPSHQVTQMGQEVILRCVPISNHLYFYWYRQILGQKVEFLVSFYNNEISEKSEIFDDQFSVERPDGSNFTLKIRSTKLEDSAMYFCASSEASAGGWGRNEQFFGPGTRLTVL.

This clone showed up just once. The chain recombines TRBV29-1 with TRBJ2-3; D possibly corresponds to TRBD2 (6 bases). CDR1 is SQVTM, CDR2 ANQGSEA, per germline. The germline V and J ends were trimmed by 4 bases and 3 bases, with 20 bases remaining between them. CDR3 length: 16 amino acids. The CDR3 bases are TGCAGCGTTGGGGCGGGGAAGGCACGGGAAACAGATACGCAGTATTTT. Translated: CSVGAGKARETDTQYF.

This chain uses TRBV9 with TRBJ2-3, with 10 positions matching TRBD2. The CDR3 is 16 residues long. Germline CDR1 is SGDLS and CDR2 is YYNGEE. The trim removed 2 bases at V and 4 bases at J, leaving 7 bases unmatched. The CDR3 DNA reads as TGTGCCAGCAGCGTCTCTAGCGGGAGTGGTGCAGATACGCAGTATTTT. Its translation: CASSVSSGSGADTQYF.

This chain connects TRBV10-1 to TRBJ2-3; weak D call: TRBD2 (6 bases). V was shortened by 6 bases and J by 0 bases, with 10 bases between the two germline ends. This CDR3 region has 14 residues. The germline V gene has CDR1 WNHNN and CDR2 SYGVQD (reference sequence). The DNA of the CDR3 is TGCGCCAGCAGCGGGGGTCTTAGCACAGATACGCAGTATTTT. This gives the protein CASSGGLSTDTQYF.

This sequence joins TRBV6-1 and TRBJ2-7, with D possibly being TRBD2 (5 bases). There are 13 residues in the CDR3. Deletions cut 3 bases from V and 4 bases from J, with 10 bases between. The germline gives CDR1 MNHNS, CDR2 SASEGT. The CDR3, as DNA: TGTGCCAGCAGTGATCTGGACTTTTACGAGCAGTACTTC. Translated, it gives CASSDLDFYEQYF.

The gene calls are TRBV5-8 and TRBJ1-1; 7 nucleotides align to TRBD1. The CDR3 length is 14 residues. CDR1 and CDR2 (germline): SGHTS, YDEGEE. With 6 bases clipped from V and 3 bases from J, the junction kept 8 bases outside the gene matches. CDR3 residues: CASNLGGWDTEAFF. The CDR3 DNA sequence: TGTGCCAGCAACCTAGGGGGCTGGGACACTGAAGCTTTCTTT.

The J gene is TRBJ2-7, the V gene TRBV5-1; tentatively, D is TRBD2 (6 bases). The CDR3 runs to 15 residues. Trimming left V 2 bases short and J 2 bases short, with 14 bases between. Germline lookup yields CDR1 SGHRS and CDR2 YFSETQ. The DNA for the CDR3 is TGCGCCAGCAGCTTAGAAGCGGGTTCCGCCTACGAGCAGTACTTC. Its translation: CASSLEAGSAYEQYF.

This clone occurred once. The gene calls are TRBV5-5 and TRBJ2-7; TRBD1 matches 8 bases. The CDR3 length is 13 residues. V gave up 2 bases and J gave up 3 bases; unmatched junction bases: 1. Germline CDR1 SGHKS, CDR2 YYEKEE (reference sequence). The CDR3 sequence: CASSFTGGYEQYF. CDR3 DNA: TGTGCCAGCAGCTTCACAGGGGGCTACGAGCAGTACTTC.

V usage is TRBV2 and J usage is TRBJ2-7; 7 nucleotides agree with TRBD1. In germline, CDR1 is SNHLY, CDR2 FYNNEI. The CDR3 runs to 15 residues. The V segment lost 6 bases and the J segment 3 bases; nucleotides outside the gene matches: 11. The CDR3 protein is CASRILGTALYEQYF. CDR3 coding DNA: TGTGCCAGCAGGATCCTAGGGACAGCTCTCTACGAGCAGTACTTC. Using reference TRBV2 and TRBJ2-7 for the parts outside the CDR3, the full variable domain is EPEVTQTPSHQVTQMGQEVILRCVPISNHLYFYWYRQILGQKVEFLVSFYNNEISEKSEIFDDQFSVERPDGSNFTLKIRSTKLEDSAMYFCASRILGTALYEQYFGPGTRLTVT.

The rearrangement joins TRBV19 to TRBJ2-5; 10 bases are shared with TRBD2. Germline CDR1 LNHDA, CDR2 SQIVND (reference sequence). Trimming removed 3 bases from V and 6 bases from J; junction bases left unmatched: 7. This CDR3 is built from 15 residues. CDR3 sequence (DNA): TGTGCCAGTAGTATTGGAGCGGGGGGGCGACAGACCCAGTACTTC. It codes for CASSIGAGGRQTQYF.

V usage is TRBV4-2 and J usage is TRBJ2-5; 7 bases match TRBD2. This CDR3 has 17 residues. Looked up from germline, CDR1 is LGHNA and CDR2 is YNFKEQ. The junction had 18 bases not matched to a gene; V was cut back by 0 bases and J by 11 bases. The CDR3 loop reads CASSQESGAGVSYEQYF. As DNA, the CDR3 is TGTGCCAGCAGCCAAGAGTCTGGCGCGGGAGTATCGTATGAGCAGTACTTC.

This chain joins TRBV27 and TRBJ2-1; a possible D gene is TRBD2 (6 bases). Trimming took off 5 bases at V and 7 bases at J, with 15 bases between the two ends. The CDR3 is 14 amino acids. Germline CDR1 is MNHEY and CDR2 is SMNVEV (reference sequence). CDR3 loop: CASSPWAGMNEQFF. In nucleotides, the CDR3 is TGTGCCAGCAGTCCCTGGGCGGGGATGAATGAGCAGTTCTTC.

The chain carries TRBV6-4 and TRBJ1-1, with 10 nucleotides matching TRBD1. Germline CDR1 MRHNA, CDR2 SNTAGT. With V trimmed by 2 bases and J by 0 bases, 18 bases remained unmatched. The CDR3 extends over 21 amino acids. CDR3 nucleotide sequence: TGTGCCAGCAGTGACCCGGCTCCTAGTGTGGACAGGGGGGGGATGAACACTGAAGCTTTCTTT. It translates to CASSDPAPSVDRGGMNTEAFF.

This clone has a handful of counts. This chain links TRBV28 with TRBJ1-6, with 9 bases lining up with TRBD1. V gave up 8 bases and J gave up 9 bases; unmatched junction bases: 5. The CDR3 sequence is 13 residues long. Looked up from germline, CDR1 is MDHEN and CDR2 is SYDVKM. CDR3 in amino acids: CASSRDRASPLHF. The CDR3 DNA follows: TGTGCCAGCTCCCGGGACAGGGCTTCACCCCTCCACTTT. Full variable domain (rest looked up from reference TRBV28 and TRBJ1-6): DVKVTQSSRYLVKRTGEKVFLECVQDMDHENMFWYRQDPGLGLRLIYFSYDVKMKEKGDIPEGYSVSREKKERFSLILESASTNQTSMYLCASSRDRASPLHFGNGTRLTVT.

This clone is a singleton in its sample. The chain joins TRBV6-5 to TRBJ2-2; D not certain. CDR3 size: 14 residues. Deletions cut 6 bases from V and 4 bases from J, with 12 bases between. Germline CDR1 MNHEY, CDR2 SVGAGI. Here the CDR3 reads CASRTGVVTGELFF. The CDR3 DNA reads TGTGCCAGCAGGACTGGAGTCGTCACCGGGGAGCTGTTTTTT.

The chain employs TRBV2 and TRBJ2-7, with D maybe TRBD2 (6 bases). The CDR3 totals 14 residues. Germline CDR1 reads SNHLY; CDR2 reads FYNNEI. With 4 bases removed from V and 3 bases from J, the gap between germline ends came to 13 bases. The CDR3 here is CASSAEGPGYEQYF. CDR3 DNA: TGTGCCAGCAGTGCGGAGGGACCGGGCTACGAGCAGTACTTC.

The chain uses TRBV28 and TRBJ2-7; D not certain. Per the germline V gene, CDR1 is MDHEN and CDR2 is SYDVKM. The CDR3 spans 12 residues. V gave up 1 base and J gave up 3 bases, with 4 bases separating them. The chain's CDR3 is CASSLSGYEQYF. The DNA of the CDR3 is TGTGCCAGCAGTTTATCGGGCTACGAGCAGTACTTC.

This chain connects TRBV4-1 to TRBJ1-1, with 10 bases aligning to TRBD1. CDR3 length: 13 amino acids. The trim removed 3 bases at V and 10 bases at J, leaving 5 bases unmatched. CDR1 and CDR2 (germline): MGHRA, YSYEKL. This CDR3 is CASSQDRTGGAFF. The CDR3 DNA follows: TGCGCCAGCAGCCAGGATCGGACAGGGGGAGCTTTCTTT.

CDR3 residues: CASSPFNYGYTF. DNA of the CDR3: TGTGCCAGCAGCCCGTTTAACTATGGCTACACCTTC. The J gene is TRBJ1-2, the V gene TRBV5-4; D is ambiguous. The V and J ends lost 4 bases and 1 base respectively, with 5 bases between them. This CDR3 has 12 residues. The germline gives CDR1 SGHNT, CDR2 YYREEE (reference sequence).

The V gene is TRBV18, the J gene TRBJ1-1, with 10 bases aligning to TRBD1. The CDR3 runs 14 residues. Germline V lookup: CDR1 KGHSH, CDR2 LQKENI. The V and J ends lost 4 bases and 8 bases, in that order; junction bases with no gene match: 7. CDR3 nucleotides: TGTGCCAGCTCACTCTCCGGGACAGGGGAGGAAGCTTTCTTT. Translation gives CASSLSGTGEEAFF.

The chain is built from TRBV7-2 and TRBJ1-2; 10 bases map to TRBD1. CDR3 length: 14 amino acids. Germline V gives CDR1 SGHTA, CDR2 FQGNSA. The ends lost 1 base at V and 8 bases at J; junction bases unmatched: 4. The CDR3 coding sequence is TGTGCCAGCAGCTTAGGACAGGGGGCGGGCGGCTACACCTTC. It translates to CASSLGQGAGGYTF.

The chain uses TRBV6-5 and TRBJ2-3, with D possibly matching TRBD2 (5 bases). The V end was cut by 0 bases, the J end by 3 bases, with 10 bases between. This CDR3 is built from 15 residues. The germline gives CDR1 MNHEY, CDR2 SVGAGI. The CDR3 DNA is TGTGCCAGCAGTTACTCGAGTACGGGAACAGATACGCAGTATTTT. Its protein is CASSYSSTGTDTQYF.

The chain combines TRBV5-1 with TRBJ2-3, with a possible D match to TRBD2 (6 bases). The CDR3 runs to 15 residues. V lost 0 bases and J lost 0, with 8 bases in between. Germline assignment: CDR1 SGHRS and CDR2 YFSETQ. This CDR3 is CASSLGGKSTDTQYF. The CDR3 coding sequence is TGCGCCAGCAGCTTGGGCGGGAAGAGCACAGATACGCAGTATTTT.

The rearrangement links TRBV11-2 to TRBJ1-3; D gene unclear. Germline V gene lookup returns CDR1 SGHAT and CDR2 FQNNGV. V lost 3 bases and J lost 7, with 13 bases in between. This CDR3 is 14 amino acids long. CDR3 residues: CASSLNQRGNTIYF. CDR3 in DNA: TGTGCCAGCAGCTTGAACCAGCGAGGCAACACCATATATTTT.